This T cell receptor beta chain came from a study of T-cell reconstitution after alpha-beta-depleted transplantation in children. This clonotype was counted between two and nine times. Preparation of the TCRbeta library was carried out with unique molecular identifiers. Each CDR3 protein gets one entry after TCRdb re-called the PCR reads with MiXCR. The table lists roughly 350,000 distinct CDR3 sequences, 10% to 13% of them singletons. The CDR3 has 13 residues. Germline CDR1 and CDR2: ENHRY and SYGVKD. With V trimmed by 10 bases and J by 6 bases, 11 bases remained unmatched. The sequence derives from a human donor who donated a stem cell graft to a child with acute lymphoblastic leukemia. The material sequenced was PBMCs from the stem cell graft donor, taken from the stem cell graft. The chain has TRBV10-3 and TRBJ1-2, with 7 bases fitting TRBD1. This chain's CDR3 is CATRDRAVHGYTF. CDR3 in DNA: TGTGCCACCAGGGACAGAGCCGTCCATGGCTACACCTTC.